Below, one T cell receptor beta chain is given with its context. Which antigen it targets is not known. Qualities for individual bases were not recorded, and no much larger clone is one base off. Trimming takes 2 bases from V and 2 bases from J, and the germline ends sit 9 bases apart. The CDR1 and CDR2 encoded by the germline V gene are MNHEY and SVGEGT. The CDR3 numbers 14 residues from cysteine through phenylalanine. CDR3 DNA only is kept here, 42 bases in frame from base 1. The record originates from a study of blood T cell repertoires in COVID-19 (dated by TCRdb to between 2020 and 2021). For context, the study as a whole: Samples from collaborators originated in the United States, Italy and Spain and spanned both the acute and convalescent phases of COVID-19. The material from the prospective study consisted of cDNA or gDNA derived from T cells, B-cell-depleted T cells, or PBMCs. Deeply sampled blood TCRbeta repertoires from subjects exposed to, actively infected with, or recovered from COVID-19 were included in the dataset. The repertoires were released in a freely available public database intended as a resource for research on the immune response to SARS-CoV-2. Samples came from the ongoing ImmuneRACE study (first 160 participants) plus 1,254 subjects from 6 global collaborators. Nearly every sample came with metadata listing a de-identified subject ID, COVID-19 status, age in years and sex. Where HLA class I and class II types were available, the types were taken from metadata supplied by the sample provider, not from assay-based typing. What the study reported, not specific to this receptor: How much clinical and demographic metadata was included differed by source and by participant, and the metadata was provided uncurated.

Collaborating institutions collected whole blood in K2EDTA tubes following their own protocols. For TCRbeta analysis, collaborators shipped samples as frozen whole blood, isolated PBMCs, or DNA extracted from either of those sample types. TCRbeta CDR3 regions were amplified from genomic DNA using the immunoSEQ Assay, a bias-controlled multiplex PCR. The original methods were these. Nucleated cell counts per sample were estimated from amplification of reference gene primers within the assay. To quantify the absolute abundance of each unique TCRbeta CDR3 rearrangement, sequence reads were collapsed and filtered. For each sample, productive Simpson clonality was calculated by taking the square root of Simpson's diversity index across productive rearrangements. TCRdb took over this immuneACCESS table, retaining in-frame rearrangements with V and J assigned. Such tables are incomplete; in checked studies, under half of the missing clones stem from an unresolved V gene, and the remainder is unexplained. The V and J calls and clone size are taken from that table; D and trimming were inferred from the DNA. The sample table records about 200,000 clones; about 85% of these occur just once. Almost 5% of the sample rests with the top ten.

This TCR was recovered from a woman over 75 with acute or convalescent COVID-19. The sequence links TRBV6-2 or TRBV6-3 to TRBJ2-5; a tentative D match to TRBD2 spans 5 bases. The specimen sequenced was peripheral blood. The CDR3 reads CASSYLRTQETQYF. The bases are TGTGCCAGCAGTTACCTCAGGACTCAAGAGACCCAGTACTTC.